This TCR beta chain came from a study of blood T cell repertoires in COVID-19. Overall study: The United States, Italy and Spain provided the acute and convalescent COVID-19 samples. From T cells, B-cell-depleted T cells, or PBMCs came the material, which was cDNA or gDNA.

This table comes from immunoSEQ multiplex PCR, and its TCRdb copy is limited to in-frame clones, with some not included. The sample lists approximately 40,000 clones, 75% to 95% occurring once. The CDR3 covers 16 residues. Germline V CDR1 and CDR2: MGHRA, YSYEKL. V shed 4 bases, J shed 6 bases, and the junction held 10 bases outside the gene matches. This clonotype originated in a woman older than 75 with acute or convalescent COVID-19. The rearrangement links TRBV4-1 to TRBJ2-3; 10 bases map to TRBD1. The sequenced material came from peripheral blood. The CDR3 bases are TGCGCCAGCAGCCCTCCGGGACAGGGGCGCTCTGATACGCAGTATTTT. This codes for CASSPPGQGRSDTQYF.